Reported below is one T cell receptor beta chain. Its specificity is not known. This CDR3 contains 14 residues. Trimming stripped 1 base from V and 5 bases from J, with 9 bases between. The V gene's germline CDR1 is LGHNA and CDR2 YNFKEQ. This record belongs to a study of CD8+ T cells in alopecia areata. Study-wide results and caveats: Scalp samples also yield sequences of resident alphabeta T cells from normal skin.

Isolated RNA was reverse transcribed into cDNA used as the sequencing template. The data were produced by immunoSEQ multiplex PCR, yet TCRdb's version contains in-frame clones alone and is incomplete. There are roughly 35,000 clones in the sample; around 50% occur only once, and under 50% lies in the top ten. This receptor was identified in a human donor with alopecia areata. This sequence joins TRBV4-2 and TRBJ2-1; D is perhaps TRBD1 (6 bases). Sequenced material: NKG2D-high CD8+ T cells sorted from blood. The CDR3 DNA is TGTGCCAGCAGCCAAGCGACAGGCGACAATGAGCAGTTCTTC. Translated, it gives CASSQATGDNEQFF.